The sequence of this TCR beta chain was determined in a study of monozygotic twins with inflammatory bowel disease. Whole-study findings and limits: IBD patients exhibited fewer clonotypes shared with other individuals than healthy twins, particularly with disease activity.

The germline V gene encodes CDR1 SGHRS and CDR2 YFSETQ. The CDR3 covers 14 residues. Template switching appended UMIs that held a 6-nucleotide sample barcode. TCRdb re-called the 5' RACE reads and catalogs CDR3 proteins one per entry, DNA excluded. The table lists about 300,000 distinct CDR3 sequences, with 5.5% to 6.5% in the top ten. A word on this clonotype: Its cognate antigen is unknown.

This TCR came from a human donor with ulcerative colitis or Crohn's disease, or a healthy co-twin of an affected twin (not recorded which). The sample comprised blood. The chain couples TRBV5-1 to TRBJ2-7; there is no DNA to check the TCRdb D call of TRBD2. CDR3 sequence: CASSDTSGADEQYF.